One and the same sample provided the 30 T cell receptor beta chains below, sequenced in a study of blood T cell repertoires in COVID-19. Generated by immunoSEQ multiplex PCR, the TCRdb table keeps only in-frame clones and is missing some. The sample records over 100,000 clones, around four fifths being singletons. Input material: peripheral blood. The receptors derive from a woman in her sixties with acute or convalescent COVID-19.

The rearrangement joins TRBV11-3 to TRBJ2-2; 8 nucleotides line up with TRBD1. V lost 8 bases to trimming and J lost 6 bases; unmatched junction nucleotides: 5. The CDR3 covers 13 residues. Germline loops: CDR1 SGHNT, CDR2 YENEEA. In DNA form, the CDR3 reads TGTGCCAGCGAGGACAGGGCGGCCGGGGAGCTGTTTTTT. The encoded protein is CASEDRAAGELFF.

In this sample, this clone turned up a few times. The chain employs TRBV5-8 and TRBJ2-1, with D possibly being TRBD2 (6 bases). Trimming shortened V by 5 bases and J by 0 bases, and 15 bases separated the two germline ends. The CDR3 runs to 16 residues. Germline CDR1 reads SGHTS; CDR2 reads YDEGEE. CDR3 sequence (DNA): TGTGCCAGCAGGGGGGGACTGCCAAGCTCCTACAATGAGCAGTTCTTC. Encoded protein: CASRGGLPSSYNEQFF.

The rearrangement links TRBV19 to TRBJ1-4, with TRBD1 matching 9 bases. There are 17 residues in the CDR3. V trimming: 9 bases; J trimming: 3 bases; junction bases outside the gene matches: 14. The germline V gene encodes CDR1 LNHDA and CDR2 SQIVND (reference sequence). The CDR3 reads CASSDRGSSWSNEKLFF. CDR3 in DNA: TGTGCCAGCTCGGACAGGGGAAGTAGTTGGTCTAATGAAAAACTGTTTTTT.

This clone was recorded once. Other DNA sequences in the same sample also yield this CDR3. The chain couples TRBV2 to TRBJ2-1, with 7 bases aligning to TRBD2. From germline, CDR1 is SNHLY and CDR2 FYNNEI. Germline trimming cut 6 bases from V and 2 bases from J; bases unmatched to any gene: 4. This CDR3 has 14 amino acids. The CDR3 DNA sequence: TGTGCCAGCAGCGGTGGACTAGCCTACAATGAGCAGTTCTTC. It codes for CASSGGLAYNEQFF.

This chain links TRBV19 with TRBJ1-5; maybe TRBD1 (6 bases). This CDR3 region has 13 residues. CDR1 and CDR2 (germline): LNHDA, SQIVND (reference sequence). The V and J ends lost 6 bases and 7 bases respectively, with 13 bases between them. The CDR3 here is CASRQTGNQPQHF. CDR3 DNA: TGTGCCAGTAGGCAAACAGGGAACCAGCCCCAGCATTTT. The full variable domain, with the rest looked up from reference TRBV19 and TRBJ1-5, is DGGITQSPKYLFRKEGQNVTLSCEQNLNHDAMYWYRQDPGQGLRLIYYSQIVNDFQKGDIAEGYSVSREKKESFPLTVTSAQKNPTAFYLCASRQTGNQPQHFGDGTRLSIL.

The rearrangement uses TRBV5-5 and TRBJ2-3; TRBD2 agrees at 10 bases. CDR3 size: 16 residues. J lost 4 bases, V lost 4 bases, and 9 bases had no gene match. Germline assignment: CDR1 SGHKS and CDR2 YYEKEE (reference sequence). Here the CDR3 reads CASSPLSSGGSDTQYF. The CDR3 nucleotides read TGTGCCAGCAGCCCCCTGTCTAGCGGGGGCTCAGATACGCAGTATTTT.

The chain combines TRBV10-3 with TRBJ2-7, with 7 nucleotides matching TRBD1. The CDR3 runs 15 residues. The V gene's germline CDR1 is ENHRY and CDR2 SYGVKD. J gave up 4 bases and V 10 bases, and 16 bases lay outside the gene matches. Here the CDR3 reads CATGTDQIPSYEQYF. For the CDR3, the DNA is TGTGCCACAGGGACAGACCAAATCCCTTCGTACGAGCAGTACTTC.

In DNA, the CDR3 is TGTGCCAGCAGCTTGGAAGACGTCAGGGTTGGGTCCTACGAGCAGTACTTC. Translated: CASSLEDVRVGSYEQYF. This chain uses TRBV11-2 with TRBJ2-7, with D perhaps TRBD1 (5 bases). This CDR3 contains 17 residues. The ends were cut back, 3 bases at V and 1 base at J, with 19 bases in the middle. CDR1 is SGHAT and CDR2 is FQNNGV in the germline V gene.

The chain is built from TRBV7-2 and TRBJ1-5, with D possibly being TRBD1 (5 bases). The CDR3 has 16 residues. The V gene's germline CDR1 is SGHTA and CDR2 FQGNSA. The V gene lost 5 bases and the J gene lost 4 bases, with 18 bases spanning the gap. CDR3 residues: CASSLVGGAGNQPQHF. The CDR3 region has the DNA TGTGCCAGCAGCCTAGTGGGCGGGGCAGGTAATCAGCCCCAGCATTTT.

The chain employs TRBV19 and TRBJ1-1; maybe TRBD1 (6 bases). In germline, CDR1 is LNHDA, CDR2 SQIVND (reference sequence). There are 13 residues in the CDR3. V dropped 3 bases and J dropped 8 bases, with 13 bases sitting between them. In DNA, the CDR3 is TGTGCCAGTAGTATCCAGGGGCTAACGGAAGCTTTCTTT. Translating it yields CASSIQGLTEAFF.

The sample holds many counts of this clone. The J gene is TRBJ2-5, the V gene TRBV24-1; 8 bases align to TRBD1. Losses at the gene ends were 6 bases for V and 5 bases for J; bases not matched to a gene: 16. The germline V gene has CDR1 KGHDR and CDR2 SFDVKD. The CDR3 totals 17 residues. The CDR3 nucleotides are TGTGCCACCAGTCAAATCGACAGGGGCGCAGGATTGGAGACCCAGTACTTC. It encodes CATSQIDRGAGLETQYF.

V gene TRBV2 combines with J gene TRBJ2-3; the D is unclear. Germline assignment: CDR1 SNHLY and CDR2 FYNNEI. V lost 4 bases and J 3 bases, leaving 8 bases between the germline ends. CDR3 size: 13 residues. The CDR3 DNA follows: TGTGCCAGCAGTGCTAAGACTACAGATACGCAGTATTTT. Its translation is CASSAKTTDTQYF.

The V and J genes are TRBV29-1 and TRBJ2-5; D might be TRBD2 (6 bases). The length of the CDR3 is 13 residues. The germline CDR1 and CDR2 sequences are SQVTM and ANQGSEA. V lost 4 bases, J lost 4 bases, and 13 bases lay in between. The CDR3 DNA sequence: TGCAGCGTTGCCCCGGGAGTGAGAGAGACCCAGTACTTC. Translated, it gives CSVAPGVRETQYF.

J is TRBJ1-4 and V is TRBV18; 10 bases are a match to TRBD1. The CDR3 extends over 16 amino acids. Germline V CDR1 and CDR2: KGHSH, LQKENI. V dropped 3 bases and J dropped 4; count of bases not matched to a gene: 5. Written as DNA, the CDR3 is TGTGCCAGCTCACCGACAGGGGGCGCTTTTAATGAAAAACTGTTTTTT. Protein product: CASSPTGGAFNEKLFF.

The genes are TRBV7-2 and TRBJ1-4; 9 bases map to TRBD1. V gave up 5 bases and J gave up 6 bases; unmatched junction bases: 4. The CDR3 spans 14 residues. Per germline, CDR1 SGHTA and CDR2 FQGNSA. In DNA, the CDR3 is TGTGCCAGCAGCACTGACAGGGGGGATGAAAAACTGTTTTTT. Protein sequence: CASSTDRGDEKLFF.

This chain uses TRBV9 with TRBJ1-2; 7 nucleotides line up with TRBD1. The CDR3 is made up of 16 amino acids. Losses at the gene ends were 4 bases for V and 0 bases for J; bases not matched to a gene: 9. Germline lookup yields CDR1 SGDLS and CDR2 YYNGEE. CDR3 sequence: CASSPVGGTANYGYTF. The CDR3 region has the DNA TGTGCCAGCAGCCCGGTTGGGGGGACAGCTAACTATGGCTACACCTTC.

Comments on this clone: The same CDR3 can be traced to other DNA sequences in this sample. The CDR3 loop is CASSLQGSGNTIYF. The DNA of the CDR3 is TGTGCCAGCAGCTTGCAGGGCTCTGGAAACACCATATATTTT. The V gene is TRBV5-4, the J gene TRBJ1-3; maybe TRBD1 (5 bases). The germline V gene has CDR1 SGHNT and CDR2 YYREEE (reference sequence). The CDR3 has 14 amino acids. V was trimmed by 1 base and J by 0 bases, leaving 5 bases between them. Variable domain in full (rest from reference TRBV5-4 and TRBJ1-3): ETGVTQSPTHLIKTRGQQVTLRCSSQSGHNTVSWYQQALGQGPQFIFQYYREEENGRGNFPPRFSGLQFPNYSSELNVNALELDDSALYLCASSLQGSGNTIYFGEGSWLTVV.

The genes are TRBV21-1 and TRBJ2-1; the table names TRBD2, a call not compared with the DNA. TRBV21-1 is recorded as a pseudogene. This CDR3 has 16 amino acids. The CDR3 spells CASSLRGAGYYNEQFF. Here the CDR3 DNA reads TGTGCCAGCAGCCTGCGGGGGGCAGGCTACTACAATGAGCAGTTCTTC.

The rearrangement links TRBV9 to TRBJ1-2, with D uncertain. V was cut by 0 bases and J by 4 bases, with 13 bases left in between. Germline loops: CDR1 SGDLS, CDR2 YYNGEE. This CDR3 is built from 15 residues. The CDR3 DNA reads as TGTGCCAGCAGCGTAGCTACTTCAGGTGCCTATGGCTACACCTTC. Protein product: CASSVATSGAYGYTF.

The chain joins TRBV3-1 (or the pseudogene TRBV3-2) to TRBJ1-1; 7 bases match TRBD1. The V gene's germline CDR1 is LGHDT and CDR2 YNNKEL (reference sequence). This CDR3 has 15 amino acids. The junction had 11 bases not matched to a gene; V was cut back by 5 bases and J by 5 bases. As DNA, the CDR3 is TGTGCCAGCAGCTCTATCCAGGGGGGAGTGACTGAAGCTTTCTTT. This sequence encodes CASSSIQGGVTEAFF.

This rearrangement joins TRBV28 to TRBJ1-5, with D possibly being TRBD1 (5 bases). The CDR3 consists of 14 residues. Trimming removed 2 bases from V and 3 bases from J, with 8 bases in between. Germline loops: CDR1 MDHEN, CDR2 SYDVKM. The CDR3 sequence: CASSLGGSNQPQHF. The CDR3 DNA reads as TGTGCCAGCAGTTTAGGGGGGTCCAATCAGCCCCAGCATTTT.

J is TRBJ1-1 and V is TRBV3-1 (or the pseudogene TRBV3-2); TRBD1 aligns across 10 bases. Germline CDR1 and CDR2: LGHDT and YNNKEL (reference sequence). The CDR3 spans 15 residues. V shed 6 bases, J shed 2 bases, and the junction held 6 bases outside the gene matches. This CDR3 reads CASRATTGGNTEAFF. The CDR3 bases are TGTGCCAGCAGAGCAACGACAGGGGGCAACACTGAAGCTTTCTTT.

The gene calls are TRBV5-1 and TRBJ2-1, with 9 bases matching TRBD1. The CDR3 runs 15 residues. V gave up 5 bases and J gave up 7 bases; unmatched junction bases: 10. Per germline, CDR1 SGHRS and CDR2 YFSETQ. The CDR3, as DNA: TGCGCCAGCAGAACCGGGACAGGGAAGGTGAATGAGCAGTTCTTC. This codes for CASRTGTGKVNEQFF.

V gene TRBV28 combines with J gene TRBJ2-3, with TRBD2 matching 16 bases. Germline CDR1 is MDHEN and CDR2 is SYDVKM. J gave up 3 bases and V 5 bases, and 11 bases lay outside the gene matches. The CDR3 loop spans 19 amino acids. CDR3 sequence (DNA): TGTGCCAGCAGTCCCCCGGGACTAGCGGGAGGGCCCAGGACAGATACGCAGTATTTT. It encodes CASSPPGLAGGPRTDTQYF.

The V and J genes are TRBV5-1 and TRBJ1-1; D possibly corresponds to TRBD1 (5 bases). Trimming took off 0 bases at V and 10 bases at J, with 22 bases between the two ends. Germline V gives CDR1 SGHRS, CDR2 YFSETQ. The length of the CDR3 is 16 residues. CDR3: CASSLGDRDWESLAFF. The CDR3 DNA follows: TGCGCCAGCAGCTTGGGGGACCGGGACTGGGAATCTTTAGCTTTCTTT. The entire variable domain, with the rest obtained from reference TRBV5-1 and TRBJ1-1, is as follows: KAGVTQTPRYLIKTRGQQVTLSCSPISGHRSVSWYQQTPGQGLQFLFEYFSETQRNKGNFPGRFSGRQFSNSRSEMNVSTLELGDSALYLCASSLGDRDWESLAFFGQGTRLTVV.

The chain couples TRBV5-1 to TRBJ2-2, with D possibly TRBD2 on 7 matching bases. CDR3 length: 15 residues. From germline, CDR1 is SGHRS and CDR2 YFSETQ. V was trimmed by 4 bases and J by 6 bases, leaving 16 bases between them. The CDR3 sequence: CASSRGASESGELFF. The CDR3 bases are TGCGCCAGCAGCCGGGGGGCGTCGGAGTCCGGGGAGCTGTTTTTT.

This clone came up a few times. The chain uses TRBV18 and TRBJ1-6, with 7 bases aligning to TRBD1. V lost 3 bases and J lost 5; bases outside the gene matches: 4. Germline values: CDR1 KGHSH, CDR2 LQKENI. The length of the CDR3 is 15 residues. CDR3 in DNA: TGTGCCAGCTCACCTACAGGGGACCATAATTCACCCCTCCACTTT. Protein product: CASSPTGDHNSPLHF.

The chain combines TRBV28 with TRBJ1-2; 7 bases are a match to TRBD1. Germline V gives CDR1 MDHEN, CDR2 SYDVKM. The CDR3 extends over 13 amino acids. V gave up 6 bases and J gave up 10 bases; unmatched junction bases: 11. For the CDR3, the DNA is TGTGCCAGCAGCTTACGGACAGGCGGGGACTACACCTTC. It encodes CASSLRTGGDYTF.

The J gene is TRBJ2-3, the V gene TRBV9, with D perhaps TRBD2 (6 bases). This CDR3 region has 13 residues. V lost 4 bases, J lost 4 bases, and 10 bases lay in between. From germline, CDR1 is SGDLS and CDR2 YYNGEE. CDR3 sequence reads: CASSSGLSDTQYF. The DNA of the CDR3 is TGTGCCAGCAGCTCGGGACTTTCAGATACGCAGTATTTT.

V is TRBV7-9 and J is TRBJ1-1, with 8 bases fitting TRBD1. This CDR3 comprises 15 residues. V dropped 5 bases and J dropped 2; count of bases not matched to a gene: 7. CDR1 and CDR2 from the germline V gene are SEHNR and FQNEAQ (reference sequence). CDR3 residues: CASSVHRGGNTEAFF. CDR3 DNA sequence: TGTGCCAGCAGCGTACACAGGGGGGGAAACACTGAAGCTTTCTTT.